This TCR beta chain derives from a study of T cell responses to AZD1222 COVID-19 vaccine. A note on this clone: The antigen is not known.

The table came from immunoSEQ multiplex PCR; TCRdb's copy has only in-frame clones and leaves some out. The sample holds just under 95,000 clones, roughly 93% seen once. General study points: Baseline serology detected seropositivity in only six AZD1222 recipients. Samples come after the peak T cell response, not at day 14.

The germline V gene encodes CDR1 SGHKS and CDR2 YYEKEE (reference sequence). This CDR3 has 13 amino acids. The V end lost 4 bases, the J end lost 0 bases, and 5 bases lay between the germline ends. The clonotype comes from an adult in good health. The material sequenced was peripheral blood, taken on day 0 of AZD1222 vaccination. V is TRBV5-5 and J is TRBJ1-3, with no clear D. CDR3 residues: CASSPPSGNTIYF. In DNA, the CDR3 is TGTGCCAGCAGCCCCCCCTCTGGAAACACCATATATTTT.